This TCR beta chain was found in a study of lymphopenia after photon versus proton radiotherapy. Note on this clone: The antigen remains undetermined.

Broader study findings: Post-nadir diversity loss with photons came from oligoclonal expansion, particularly CD8+ Temra cells. Better survival with proton therapy was suggested as possible, not demonstrated. Photon-treated patients lost naive T cells and TCR diversity; proton-treated stayed stable.

Assay used: immunoSEQ multiplex PCR; TCRdb lists only in-frame clones, some missing. This sample has 7,000 to 8,500 clones; about 92% occur once, and the top ten carry 1.5% to 2%. Trimming took 4 bases from V and 0 from J, leaving 6 bases between them. Germline CDR1 SGHDT, CDR2 YYEEEE. The CDR3 spans 13 residues. This TCR derives from a woman between 45 and 60 years old with cholangiocarcinoma. The specimen was peripheral blood, collected from a patient treated with photon-based radiotherapy. V gene TRBV5-6 combines with J gene TRBJ2-3; D gene uncertain. In DNA form, the CDR3 reads TGTGCCAGCAGCAGGGCCAGCACAGATACGCAGTATTTT. Encoded protein: CASSRASTDTQYF.